This TCR beta chain was retrieved from a study of molecular identifiers for immune sequencing clone quantification. General study points: In cases of identical TCR molecules sharing a barcode, highly expanded clone sizes could be underestimated. Clones that exceeded 20 RNA copies held over 98% of effector molecules, yet under 1% in naive cells.

This clonotype occurred a few times. Its target is unknown. Previously described methods and listed TCR primers were used for bulk TCR libraries. TCRdb reanalysed the PCR reads using MiXCR and keeps one entry per CDR3 protein. Of about half a million distinct CDR3 sequences listed, 25% are singletons. CD8+CD4-CCR7+CD45RA+ cells were sorted as naive CD8 T cells. The sample taken for sequencing was naive CD8+ T cells from blood, with Jurkat cell RNA spiked in. Subset described: FACS-sorted CD8+CD4-CCR7+CD45RA+ naive T cells. This sequence was found in a human donor in good health. Some libraries in this study had Jurkat cell RNA spiked in.

Here the CDR3 DNA reads TGTGCCAGCAGCTTAGCTCACCGGTCACCAACAGATACGCAGTATTTT. Translation gives CASSLAHRSPTDTQYF. The rearrangement uses TRBV7-6 and TRBJ2-3, with D uncertain. V was shortened by 0 bases and J by 3 bases, with 13 bases between the two germline ends. The CDR3 consists of 16 residues. Germline values: CDR1 SGHVS, CDR2 FNYEAQ.